Listed here is a single T cell receptor beta chain. The antigen remains undetermined. This sample was taken from a study of CD8 T cells in Susac syndrome. Isolation of CD8+ and CD4+ T cells was performed negatively, whereas enrichment of TEMRA cells was done by FACS. An amount of RNA that ranged from 0.5 to 1 ug was reverse transcribed with random hexamers. The TCR beta CDR3 was amplified by immunoSEQ multiplex PCR across 54 Vbeta, 13 Jbeta. One entry per CDR3 protein, called by TCRdb with MiXCR from the immunoSEQ multiplex PCR reads. The table lists some 140,000 distinct CDR3 sequences, over 80% of them singletons. V was clipped by 5 bases and J by 5 bases, with 16 bases between them. The CDR3 has 16 amino acids. CDR1 is SEHNR and CDR2 is FQNEAQ in the germline V gene (reference sequence). Study-wide points: The study's TCR sequencing and HLA analysis covered a relatively small number of individuals, and the study acknowledged this.

The receptor's source is a human donor with multiple sclerosis. The source material was CD8+ T cells from PBMCs. This chain uses TRBV7-9 with TRBJ1-6; no clear D gene. The CDR3 nucleotides are TGTGCCAGCAGCCCATCACGTCCGGGAAATAATTCACCCCTCCACTTT. Residues: CASSPSRPGNNSPLHF. The full variable domain, its missing parts supplied by reference TRBV7-9 and TRBJ1-6, is DTGVSQNPRHKITKRGQNVTFRCDPISEHNRLYWYRQTLGQGPEFLTYFQNEAQLEKSRLLSDRFSAERPKGSFSTLEIQRTEQGDSAMYLCASSPSRPGNNSPLHFGNGTRLTVT.